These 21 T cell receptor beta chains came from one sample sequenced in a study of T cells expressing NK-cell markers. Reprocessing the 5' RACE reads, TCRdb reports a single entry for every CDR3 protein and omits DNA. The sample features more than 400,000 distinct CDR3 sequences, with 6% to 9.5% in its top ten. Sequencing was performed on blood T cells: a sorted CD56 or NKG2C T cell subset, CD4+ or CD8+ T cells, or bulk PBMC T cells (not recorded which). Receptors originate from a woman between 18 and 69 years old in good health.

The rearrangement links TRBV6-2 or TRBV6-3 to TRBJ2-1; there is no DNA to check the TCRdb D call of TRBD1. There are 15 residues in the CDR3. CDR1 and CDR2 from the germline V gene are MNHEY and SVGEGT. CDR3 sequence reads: CASSSLRTGNNEQFF.

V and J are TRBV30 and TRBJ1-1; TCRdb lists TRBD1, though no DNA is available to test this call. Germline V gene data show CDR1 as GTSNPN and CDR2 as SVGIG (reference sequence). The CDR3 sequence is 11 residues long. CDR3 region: CAWSTGTEAFF.

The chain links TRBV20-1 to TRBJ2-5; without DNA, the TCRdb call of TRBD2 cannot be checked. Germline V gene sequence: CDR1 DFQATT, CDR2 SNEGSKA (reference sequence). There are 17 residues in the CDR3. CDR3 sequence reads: CSARDRGLGGLQETQYF.

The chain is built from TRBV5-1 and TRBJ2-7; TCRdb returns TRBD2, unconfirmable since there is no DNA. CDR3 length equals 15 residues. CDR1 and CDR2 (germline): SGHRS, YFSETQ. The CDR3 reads CASSLVTGGNYEQYF.

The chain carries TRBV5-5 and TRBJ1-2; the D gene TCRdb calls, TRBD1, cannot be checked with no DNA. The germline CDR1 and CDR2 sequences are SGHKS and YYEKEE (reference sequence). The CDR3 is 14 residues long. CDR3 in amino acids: CASSLVQGASGYTF.

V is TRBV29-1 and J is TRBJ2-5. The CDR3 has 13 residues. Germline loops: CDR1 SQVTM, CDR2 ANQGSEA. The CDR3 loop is CSVEDLYQETQYF.

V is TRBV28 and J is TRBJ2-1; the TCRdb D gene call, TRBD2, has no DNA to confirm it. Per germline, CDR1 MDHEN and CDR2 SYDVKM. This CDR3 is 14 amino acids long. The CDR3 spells CASSFRGSIHEQFF.

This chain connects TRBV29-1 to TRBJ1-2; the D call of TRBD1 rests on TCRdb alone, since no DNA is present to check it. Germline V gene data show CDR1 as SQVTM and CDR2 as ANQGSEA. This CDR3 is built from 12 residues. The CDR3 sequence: CSVAGTNYGYTF. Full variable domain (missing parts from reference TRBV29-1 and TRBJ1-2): SAVISQKPSRDICQRGTSLTIQCQVDSQVTMMFWYRQQPGQSLTLIATANQGSEATYESGFVIDKFPISRPNLTFSTLTVSNMSPEDSSIYLCSVAGTNYGYTFGSGTRLTVV.

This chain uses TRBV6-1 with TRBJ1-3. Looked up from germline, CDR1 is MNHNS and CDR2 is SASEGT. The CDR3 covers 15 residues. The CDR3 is CASRPQSISGNTIYF.

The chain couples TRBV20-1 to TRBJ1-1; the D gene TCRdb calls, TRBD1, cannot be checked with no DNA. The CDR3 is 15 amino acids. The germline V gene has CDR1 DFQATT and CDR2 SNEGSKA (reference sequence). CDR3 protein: CSATVAGRGNTEAFF.

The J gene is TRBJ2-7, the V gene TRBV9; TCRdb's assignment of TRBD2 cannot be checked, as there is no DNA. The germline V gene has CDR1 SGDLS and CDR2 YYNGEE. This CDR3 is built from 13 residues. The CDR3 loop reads CASSAGLAGGANF.

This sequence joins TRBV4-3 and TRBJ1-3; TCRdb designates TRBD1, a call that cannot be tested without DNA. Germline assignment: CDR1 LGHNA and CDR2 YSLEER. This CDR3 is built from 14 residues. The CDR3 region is CASGDRGYGNTIYF.

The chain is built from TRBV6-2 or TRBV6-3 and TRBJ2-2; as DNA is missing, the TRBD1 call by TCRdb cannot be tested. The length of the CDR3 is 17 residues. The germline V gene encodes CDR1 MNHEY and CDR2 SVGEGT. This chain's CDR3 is CASSNSRQAGSTGELFF.

The CDR3 reads CASSPELQETQYF. The chain couples TRBV6-2 or TRBV6-3 to TRBJ2-5. Germline loops: CDR1 MNHEY, CDR2 SVGEGT. The CDR3 spans 13 residues.

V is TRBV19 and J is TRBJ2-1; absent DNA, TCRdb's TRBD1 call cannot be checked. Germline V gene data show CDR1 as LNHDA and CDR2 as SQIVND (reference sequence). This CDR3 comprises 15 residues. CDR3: CASRGGGTSYNEQFF.

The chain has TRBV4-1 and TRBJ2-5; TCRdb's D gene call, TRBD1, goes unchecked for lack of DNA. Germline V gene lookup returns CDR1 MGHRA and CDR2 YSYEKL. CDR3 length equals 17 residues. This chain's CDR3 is CASSQGFRGGATETQYF.

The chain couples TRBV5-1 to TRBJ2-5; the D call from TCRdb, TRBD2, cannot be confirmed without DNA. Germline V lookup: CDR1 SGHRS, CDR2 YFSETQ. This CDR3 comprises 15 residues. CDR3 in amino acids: CASSLDPSGRETQYF. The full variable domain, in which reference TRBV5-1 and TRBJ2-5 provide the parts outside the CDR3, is KAGVTQTPRYLIKTRGQQVTLSCSPISGHRSVSWYQQTPGQGLQFLFEYFSETQRNKGNFPGRFSGRQFSNSRSEMNVSTLELGDSALYLCASSLDPSGRETQYFGPGTRLLVL.

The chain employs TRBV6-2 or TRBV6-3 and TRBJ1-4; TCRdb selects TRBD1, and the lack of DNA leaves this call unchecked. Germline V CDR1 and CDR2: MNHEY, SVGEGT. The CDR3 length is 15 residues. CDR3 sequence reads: CASSYSRGFGEKLFF.

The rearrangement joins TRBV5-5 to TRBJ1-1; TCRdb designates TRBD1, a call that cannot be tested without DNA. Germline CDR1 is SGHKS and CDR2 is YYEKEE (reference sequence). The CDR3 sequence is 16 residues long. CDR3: CASSLVGGSANTEAFF.

CDR3: CSARAGRESYGYTF. The gene calls are TRBV20-1 and TRBJ1-2; TCRdb outputs TRBD1, but without DNA this stays unchecked. Germline V gives CDR1 DFQATT, CDR2 SNEGSKA (reference sequence). The CDR3 runs 14 residues.

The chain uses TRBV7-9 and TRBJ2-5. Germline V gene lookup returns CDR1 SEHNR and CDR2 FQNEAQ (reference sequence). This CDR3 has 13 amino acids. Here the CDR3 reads CASSSGFQETQYF.